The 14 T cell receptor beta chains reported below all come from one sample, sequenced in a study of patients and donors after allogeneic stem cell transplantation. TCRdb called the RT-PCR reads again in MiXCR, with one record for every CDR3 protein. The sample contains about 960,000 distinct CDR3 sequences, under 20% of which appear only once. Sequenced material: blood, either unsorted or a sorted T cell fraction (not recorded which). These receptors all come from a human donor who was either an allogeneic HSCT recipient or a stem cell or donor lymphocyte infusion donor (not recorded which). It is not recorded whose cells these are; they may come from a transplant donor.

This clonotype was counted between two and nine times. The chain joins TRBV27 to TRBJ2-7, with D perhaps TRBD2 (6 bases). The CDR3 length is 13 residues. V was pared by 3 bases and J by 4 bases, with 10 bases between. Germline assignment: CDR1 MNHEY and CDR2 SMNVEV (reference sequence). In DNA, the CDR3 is TGTGCCAGCAGTTTTGCTAGCGAGTACGAGCAGTACTTC. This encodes CASSFASEYEQYF.

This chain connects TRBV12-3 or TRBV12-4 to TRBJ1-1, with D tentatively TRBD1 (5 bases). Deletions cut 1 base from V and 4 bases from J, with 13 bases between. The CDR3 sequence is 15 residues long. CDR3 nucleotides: TGTGCCAGCAGTTTAGTGAACGGACAAGCCACTGAAGCTTTCTTT. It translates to CASSLVNGQATEAFF.

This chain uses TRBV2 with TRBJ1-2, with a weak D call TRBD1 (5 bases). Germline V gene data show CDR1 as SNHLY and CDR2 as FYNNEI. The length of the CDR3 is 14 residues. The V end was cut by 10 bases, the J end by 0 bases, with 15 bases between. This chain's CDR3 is CATLWGGANYGYTF. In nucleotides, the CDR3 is TGTGCCACCCTCTGGGGGGGGGCTAACTATGGCTACACCTTC. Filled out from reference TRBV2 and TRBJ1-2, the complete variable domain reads EPEVTQTPSHQVTQMGQEVILRCVPISNHLYFYWYRQILGQKVEFLVSFYNNEISEKSEIFDDQFSVERPDGSNFTLKIRSTKLEDSAMYFCATLWGGANYGYTFGSGTRLTVV.

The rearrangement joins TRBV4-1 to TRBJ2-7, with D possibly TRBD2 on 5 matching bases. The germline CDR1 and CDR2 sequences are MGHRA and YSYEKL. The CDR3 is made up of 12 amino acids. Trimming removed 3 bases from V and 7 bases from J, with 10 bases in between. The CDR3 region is CASSQISGEQYF. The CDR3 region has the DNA TGCGCCAGCAGCCAGATTTCGGGAGAGCAGTACTTC.

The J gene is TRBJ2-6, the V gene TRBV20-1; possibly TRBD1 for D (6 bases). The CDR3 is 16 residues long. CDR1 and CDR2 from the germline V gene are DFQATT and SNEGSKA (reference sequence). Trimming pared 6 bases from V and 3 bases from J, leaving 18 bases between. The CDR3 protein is CSASSQTGLGANVLTF. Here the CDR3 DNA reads TGCAGTGCCTCCTCGCAAACAGGGCTTGGGGCCAACGTCCTGACTTTC.

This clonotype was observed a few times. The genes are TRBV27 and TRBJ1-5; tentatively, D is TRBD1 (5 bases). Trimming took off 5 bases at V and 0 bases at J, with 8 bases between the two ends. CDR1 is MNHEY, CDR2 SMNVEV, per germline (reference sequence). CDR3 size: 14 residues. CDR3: CASSRDVSNQPQHF. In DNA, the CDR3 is TGTGCCAGCAGTCGGGACGTTAGCAATCAGCCCCAGCATTTT.

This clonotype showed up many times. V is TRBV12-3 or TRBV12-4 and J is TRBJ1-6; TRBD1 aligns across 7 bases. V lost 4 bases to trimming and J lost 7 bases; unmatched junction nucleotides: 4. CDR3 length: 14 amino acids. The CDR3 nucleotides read TGTGCCAGCAGTTACGGACAGGACAATTCACCCCTCCACTTT. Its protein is CASSYGQDNSPLHF.

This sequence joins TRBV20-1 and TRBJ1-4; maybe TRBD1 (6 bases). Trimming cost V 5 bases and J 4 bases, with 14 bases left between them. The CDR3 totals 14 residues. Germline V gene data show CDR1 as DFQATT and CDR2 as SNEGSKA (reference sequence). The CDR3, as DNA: TGCAGTGCTCGCTCACAGGGCCTTAATGAAAAACTGTTTTTT. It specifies CSARSQGLNEKLFF.

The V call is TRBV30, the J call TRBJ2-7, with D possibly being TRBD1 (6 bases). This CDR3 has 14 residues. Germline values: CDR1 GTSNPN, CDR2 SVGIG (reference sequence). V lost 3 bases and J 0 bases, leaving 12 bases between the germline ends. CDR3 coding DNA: TGTGCCTGGAGAGGGGACATCTACTCCTACGAGCAGTACTTC. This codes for CAWRGDIYSYEQYF.

DNA of the CDR3: TGTGCCAGCTCACCGGAAGCACCGGGACTCGGTAGTCCAGATACGCAGTATTTT. Its translation is CASSPEAPGLGSPDTQYF. The rearrangement links TRBV18 to TRBJ2-3, with D possibly being TRBD2 (6 bases). CDR3 length equals 18 residues. CDR1 is KGHSH and CDR2 is LQKENI in the germline V gene. V lost 3 bases to trimming and J lost 4 bases, with 23 bases between them.

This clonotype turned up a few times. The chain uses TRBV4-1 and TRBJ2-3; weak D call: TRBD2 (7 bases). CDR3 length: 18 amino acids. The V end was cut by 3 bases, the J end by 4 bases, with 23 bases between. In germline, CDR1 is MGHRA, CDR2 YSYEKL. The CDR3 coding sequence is TGCGCCAGCAGCCATACCGCCGCCCTCAGGGGAGGGGCAGATACGCAGTATTTT. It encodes CASSHTAALRGGADTQYF.

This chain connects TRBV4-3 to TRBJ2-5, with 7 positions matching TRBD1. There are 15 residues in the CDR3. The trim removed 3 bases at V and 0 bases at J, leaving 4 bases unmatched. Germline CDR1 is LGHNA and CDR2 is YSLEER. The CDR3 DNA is TGCGCCAGCAGCCAGCTAACAGGGGACCAAGAGACCCAGTACTTC. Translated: CASSQLTGDQETQYF.

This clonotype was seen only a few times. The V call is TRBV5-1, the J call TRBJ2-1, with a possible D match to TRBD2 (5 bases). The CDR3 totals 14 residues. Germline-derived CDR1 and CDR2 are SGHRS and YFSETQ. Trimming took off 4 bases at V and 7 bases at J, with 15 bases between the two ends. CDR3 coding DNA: TGCGCCAGCAGCGCCGGGATCTCTACAAATGAGCAGTTCTTC. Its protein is CASSAGISTNEQFF.

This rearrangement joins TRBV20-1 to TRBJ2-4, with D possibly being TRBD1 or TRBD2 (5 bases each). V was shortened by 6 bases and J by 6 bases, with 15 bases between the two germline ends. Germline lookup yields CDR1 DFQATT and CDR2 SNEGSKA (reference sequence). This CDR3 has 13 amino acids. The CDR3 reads CSAPGTPTNIQYF. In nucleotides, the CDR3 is TGCAGTGCCCCCGGGACCCCTACAAACATTCAGTACTTC.